The 23 T cell receptor beta chains reported below all come from one sample, sequenced in a study of T cells in Graves' hyperthyroidism and ophthalmopathy. The CDR3 regions of TCR beta were amplified from RNA transcripts. With the HTBI primer set, the TCR CDR3 went through a first round of RT-PCR. TCRdb reprocessed the multiplex PCR reads via MiXCR and lists one record per CDR3 protein. The sample records some 440,000 distinct CDR3 sequences, around 16% being singletons. The sequencing sample was made of blood. The source of these receptors is a woman between 18 and 29 years old with Graves' hyperthyroidism.

This clonotype was seen ten or more times. This chain links TRBV5-1 with TRBJ1-2; D may be TRBD1 (5 bases). This CDR3 is 12 amino acids long. Germline CDR1 SGHRS, CDR2 YFSETQ. V lost 3 bases and J 8 bases, leaving 11 bases between the germline ends. The chain's CDR3 is CASSSYRNGYTF. The CDR3 DNA reads as TGCGCCAGCAGCTCGTACAGGAACGGCTACACCTTC.

This clonotype appeared many times. The chain links TRBV15 to TRBJ1-6; a possible D gene is TRBD1 (6 bases). CDR3 length: 15 amino acids. V lost 0 bases to trimming and J lost 8 bases, with 11 bases between them. Germline-derived CDR1 and CDR2 are LNHNV and YYDKDF (reference sequence). CDR3 loop: CATSREEGEDSPLHF. CDR3 bases: TGTGCCACCAGCAGAGAGGAGGGGGAGGATTCACCCCTCCACTTT.

This clonotype was observed a few times. The V call is TRBV9, the J call TRBJ2-3; 9 bases match TRBD1. The CDR3 spans 16 residues. J lost 5 bases, V lost 0 bases, and 7 bases had no gene match. Germline V gene sequence: CDR1 SGDLS, CDR2 YYNGEE. CDR3 in DNA: TGTGCCAGCAGCGTAGCGGGACAGGGTGCGAGAGATACGCAGTATTTT. Protein sequence: CASSVAGQGARDTQYF.

This clonotype was detected ten times or more. The chain has TRBV6-1 and TRBJ2-7; TRBD1 aligns across 10 bases. V lost 6 bases, J lost 4 bases, and 3 bases stayed unmatched. Germline CDR1 and CDR2: MNHNS and SASEGT. This CDR3 has 13 amino acids. CDR3 residues: CASRDRGRYEQYF. CDR3 in DNA: TGTGCCAGCAGGGACAGGGGGAGGTACGAGCAGTACTTC.

At least ten counts were recorded for this clonotype. The chain combines TRBV5-1 with TRBJ2-7, with D perhaps TRBD2 (5 bases). Germline CDR1 and CDR2: SGHRS and YFSETQ. The CDR3 runs 12 residues. The V and J ends lost 1 base and 5 bases respectively, with 7 bases between them. This chain's CDR3 is CASSLSGNEQYF. The CDR3 DNA follows: TGCGCCAGCAGCTTGTCCGGGAACGAGCAGTACTTC. Full variable domain (outside the CDR3, taken from reference TRBV5-1 and TRBJ2-7): KAGVTQTPRYLIKTRGQQVTLSCSPISGHRSVSWYQQTPGQGLQFLFEYFSETQRNKGNFPGRFSGRQFSNSRSEMNVSTLELGDSALYLCASSLSGNEQYFGPGTRLTVT.

This chain uses TRBV11-1 with TRBJ2-5; 7 bases are a match to TRBD1. Germline assignment: CDR1 SGHAT and CDR2 FQDESV (reference sequence). V lost 6 bases and J lost 4; bases outside the gene matches: 8. The CDR3 spans 14 residues. The CDR3 nucleotides are TGTGCCAGCAGATCCTCACGACAGGGAGAGACCCAGTACTTC. It yields the protein CASRSSRQGETQYF. Complete variable domain (other parts from reference TRBV11-1 and TRBJ2-5): EAEVAQSPRYKITEKSQAVAFWCDPISGHATLYWYRQILGQGPELLVQFQDESVVDDSQLPKDRFSAERLKGVDSTLKIQPAELGDSAMYLCASRSSRQGETQYFGPGTRLLVL.

This clonotype was detected ten times or more. The rearrangement joins TRBV6-1 to TRBJ2-7; weak D call: TRBD2 (5 bases). CDR3 size: 13 residues. Trimming removed 10 bases at V and 7 bases at J, with 20 bases between. The germline V gene has CDR1 MNHNS and CDR2 SASEGT. Here the CDR3 DNA reads TGTGCCACTACACCACAATTCGGGAAAGAGCAGTACTTC. It encodes CATTPQFGKEQYF.

This clonotype showed up many times. The chain recombines TRBV11-3 with TRBJ2-7, with a tentative D call TRBD1 (6 bases). The CDR3 totals 14 residues. V was trimmed by 5 bases and J by 4 bases, leaving 15 bases between them. Germline loops: CDR1 SGHNT, CDR2 YENEEA. The DNA of the CDR3 is TGTGCCAGCAGCCAGAAGCCGGACAGATACGAGCAGTACTTC. Its protein is CASSQKPDRYEQYF.

This clonotype has ten or more counts. This chain connects TRBV25-1 to TRBJ2-2, with D perhaps matching TRBD2 (8 bases). Per the germline V gene, CDR1 is MGHDK and CDR2 is SYGVNS. This CDR3 is built from 16 residues. Trimming cost V 5 bases and J 3 bases, with 16 bases left between them. The CDR3 reads CASSPGGDSYTGELFF. DNA for the CDR3: TGTGCCAGCAGTCCGGGGGGGGACAGTTACACCGGGGAGCTGTTTTTT. Filled out from reference TRBV25-1 and TRBJ2-2, the complete variable domain reads EADIYQTPRYLVIGTGKKITLECSQTMGHDKMYWYQQDPGMELHLIHYSYGVNSTEKGDLSSESTVSRIRTEHFPLTLESARPSHTSQYLCASSPGGDSYTGELFFGEGSRLTVL.

This clonotype showed up just a few times. The J gene is TRBJ2-2, the V gene TRBV4-2; 7 positions agree with TRBD2. This CDR3 comprises 16 residues. The germline V gene has CDR1 LGHNA and CDR2 YNFKEQ. V trimming: 4 bases; J trimming: 4 bases; junction bases outside the gene matches: 9. Here the CDR3 DNA reads TGTGCCAGCAGCCTCCGGCGGCGGGAGAGCACCGGGGAGCTGTTTTTT. It translates to CASSLRRRESTGELFF.

This clonotype was recorded at least ten times. The chain combines TRBV9 with TRBJ2-1, with D perhaps TRBD2 (5 bases). This CDR3 contains 15 residues. The V end lost 0 bases, the J end lost 5 bases, and 12 bases lay between the germline ends. Germline V lookup: CDR1 SGDLS, CDR2 YYNGEE. The CDR3 nucleotides are TGTGCCAGCAGCGTAGAGGGCGGGTCCAACAATGAGCAGTTCTTC. Amino acids: CASSVEGGSNNEQFF.

This clonotype has at least ten counts. The chain uses TRBV19 and TRBJ1-1; 7 nucleotides align to TRBD1. The germline V gene encodes CDR1 LNHDA and CDR2 SQIVND (reference sequence). The ends lost 5 bases at V and 9 bases at J; junction bases unmatched: 12. CDR3 length: 14 residues. Here the CDR3 reads CASSPPGPGQKAFF. For the CDR3, the DNA is TGTGCCAGTAGTCCCCCCGGTCCGGGACAGAAAGCTTTCTTT.

The sample holds many counts of this clonotype. This chain connects TRBV9 to TRBJ2-1; TRBD2 agrees at 11 bases. CDR1 is SGDLS, CDR2 YYNGEE, per germline. With V trimmed by 3 bases and J by 8 bases, 10 bases remained unmatched. This CDR3 is 16 amino acids long. As DNA, the CDR3 is TGTGCCAGCAGCGAGACGGTTAGCGGGGGGGCCCATGAGCAGTTCTTC. Translated: CASSETVSGGAHEQFF.

This clonotype was counted many times. The chain couples TRBV27 to TRBJ1-2; possibly TRBD1 for D (6 bases). This CDR3 region has 15 residues. Trimming stripped 0 bases from V and 4 bases from J, with 12 bases between. Germline assignment: CDR1 MNHEY and CDR2 SMNVEV (reference sequence). CDR3 residues: CASSLSGGAVYGYTF. The DNA for the CDR3 is TGTGCCAGCAGTTTATCGGGGGGCGCTGTCTATGGCTACACCTTC.

In its sample, this clonotype was seen many times. This chain links TRBV29-1 with TRBJ1-1, with D uncertain. The V gene lost 8 bases and the J gene lost 0 bases, with 7 bases spanning the gap. This CDR3 region has 11 residues. Per the germline V gene, CDR1 is SQVTM and CDR2 is ANQGSEA. CDR3 region: CSFKLNTEAFF. CDR3 sequence (DNA): TGCAGCTTTAAATTGAACACTGAAGCTTTCTTT.

The V and J genes are TRBV7-2 and TRBJ2-1, with 7 bases that match TRBD2. The CDR3 runs 16 residues. CDR1 and CDR2 (germline): SGHTA, FQGNSA. V gave up 5 bases and J gave up 7 bases; unmatched junction bases: 14. The CDR3 sequence: CASSMRGGGRQNEQFF. The CDR3 nucleotides read TGTGCCAGCAGCATGCGAGGTGGCGGGAGACAAAATGAGCAGTTCTTC.

This clonotype was detected many times. The gene calls are TRBV12-3 or TRBV12-4 and TRBJ2-7; D not certain. V lost 0 bases, J lost 11 bases, and 11 bases lay in between. The CDR3 runs 12 residues. The CDR3 is CASSLARSVKYF. CDR3 bases: TGTGCCAGCAGTTTAGCGCGGTCAGTTAAGTACTTC.

As regards this clonotype: This clone may be a read error of a much larger clone one base away. V gene TRBV28 combines with J gene TRBJ1-5; 9 bases match TRBD1. The germline V gene encodes CDR1 MDHEN and CDR2 SYDVKM. This CDR3 region has 16 residues. Germline trimming cut 6 bases from V and 2 bases from J; bases unmatched to any gene: 8. The CDR3 sequence is CASRKQGAECNQPQHF. Written as DNA, the CDR3 is TGTGCCAGCAGAAAACAGGGGGCCGAATGCAATCAGCCCCAGCATTTT.

In this sample, this clonotype turned up many times. The rearrangement links TRBV30 to TRBJ2-7, with 8 nucleotides matching TRBD1. The CDR3 has 13 amino acids. Trimming took 1 base from V and 5 from J; bases not matched to a gene: 4. The germline V gene encodes CDR1 GTSNPN and CDR2 SVGIG (reference sequence). CDR3 region: CAWSADRADEQYF. The CDR3 nucleotides read TGTGCCTGGAGTGCGGACAGGGCGGACGAGCAGTACTTC.

This clonotype was detected a few times. The rearrangement uses TRBV3-1 and TRBJ1-1, with D maybe TRBD1 (5 bases). The CDR3 length is 13 residues. Trimming removed 4 bases from V and 4 bases from J, with 10 bases in between. CDR1 is LGHDT, CDR2 YNNKEL, per germline (reference sequence). For the CDR3, the DNA is TGTGCCAGCAGCCTAAGCGGGGGCACTGAAGCTTTCTTT. Translated: CASSLSGGTEAFF.

This clonotype was seen at least ten times. This chain joins TRBV28 and TRBJ2-7; no firm D call. V lost 1 base and J lost 2, with 9 bases in between. The length of the CDR3 is 14 residues. Germline CDR1 reads MDHEN; CDR2 reads SYDVKM. CDR3 coding DNA: TGTGCCAGCAGTTTATTGGGCAGCGCCTACGAGCAGTACTTC. It is translated as CASSLLGSAYEQYF.

This clonotype has a handful of counts. CDR3 loop: CSVEGTGSAFF. The CDR3 nucleotides are TGCAGCGTTGAAGGGACAGGGAGCGCTTTCTTT. The V call is TRBV29-1, the J call TRBJ1-1; 8 bases fit TRBD1. Germline CDR1 SQVTM, CDR2 ANQGSEA. CDR3 length: 11 amino acids. V lost 1 base to trimming and J lost 11 bases; unmatched junction nucleotides: 3.

This clonotype was observed many times. The V gene is TRBV9, the J gene TRBJ1-2; TRBD1 aligns across 7 bases. The germline V gene has CDR1 SGDLS and CDR2 YYNGEE. The CDR3 runs 15 residues. V dropped 0 bases and J dropped 4; count of bases not matched to a gene: 6. The CDR3 reads CASSVERGLGYGYTF. The DNA of the CDR3 is TGTGCCAGCAGCGTAGAGAGGGGGCTTGGCTATGGCTACACCTTC.